This note documents a single T cell receptor beta chain sequence. The antigen is unknown. The data are from a study of cytomegalovirus exposure and HLA in healthy donors. Study-level points and caveats: When a later analysis was performed, an Asian-associated ancestry cluster reportedly had fewer N-insertions than the roughly 700-donor mean.

CDR1 SEHNR and CDR2 FQNEAQ come from the germline V gene (reference sequence). This CDR3 is built from 19 residues. V lost 6 bases and J lost 10; bases outside the gene matches: 27. The PCR employed 60 Vbeta primers together with 13 Jbeta primers. The data were produced by immunoSEQ multiplex PCR, yet TCRdb's version contains in-frame clones alone and is incomplete. The repertoire holds around 200,000 clones, with roughly 84% as singletons. This TCR was sampled from a girl aged 2 to 9 in good health and CMV-seropositive. This chain joins TRBV7-9 and TRBJ2-1, with 7 positions matching TRBD2. Sequenced sample: PBMCs. The CDR3 DNA reads as TGTGCCAGCAGAAAATCCTTGGGTGGGCGGGGGACTCGGTCAGTAGAGCAGTTCTTC. Its translation: CASRKSLGGRGTRSVEQFF.